This TCR beta chain came from a study of blood T cell repertoires in COVID-19. About the research overall: Whether acute or convalescent, the COVID-19 samples came from the United States, Italy and Spain. Nucleic acid was either cDNA or gDNA, and it came from T cells, B-cell-depleted T cells, or PBMCs.

For this clone: Germline is not matched at one junction end, which may reflect a read error.

Some clones are missing from TCRdb's copy, which holds only in-frame ones; the method was immunoSEQ multiplex PCR. The sample shows tens of thousands of clones, approximately 90% of them seen only once. Germline CDR1 reads LNHDA; CDR2 reads SQIVND (reference sequence). This CDR3 has 15 residues. The TCR was taken from a man aged 40-49 years with acute or convalescent COVID-19. The chain has TRBV19 and TRBJ2-1; 8 bases line up with TRBD2. Source material: peripheral blood. CDR3 in amino acids: CASSIVAGSSNEQFF. CDR3 nucleotide sequence: TGTGCCAGTAGTATTGTAGCGGGATCCTCCAATGAGCAGTTCTTC.